Shown below are 10 T cell receptor beta chains from a single sample sequenced in a study of shared clonotypes between healthy human individuals. Naive CD8 cells lacked CD45RO, underwent positive selection for CCR7 and left out terminally differentiated effector memory CD45RA+ cells. Clones were sequenced by immunoSEQ multiplex PCR, and TCRdb holds only the in-frame ones, with some missing. The repertoire holds about 700,000 clones, about 92% seen once, with approximately 25% in the top ten. The sequenced sample consisted of naive CD8+ T cells sorted from blood. The receptors originated from a man aged 25 to 40 in good health.

CDR3 sequence: CASSSSRKERGYEQYF. CDR3 bases: TGTGCCAGCAGCTCCTCGCGGAAGGAGAGGGGGTACGAGCAGTACTTC. The J gene is TRBJ2-7, the V gene TRBV5-6; D possibly corresponds to TRBD1 (6 bases). The CDR3 is made up of 16 amino acids. The germline V and J ends were trimmed by 3 bases and 4 bases, with 20 bases remaining between them. Germline V gene lookup returns CDR1 SGHDT and CDR2 YYEEEE.

This chain joins TRBV7-9 and TRBJ1-2; 9 bases match TRBD1. The CDR3 totals 16 residues. From germline, CDR1 is SEHNR and CDR2 FQNEAQ (reference sequence). J was trimmed by 4 bases and V by 5 bases; bases with no gene match: 11. For the CDR3, the DNA is TGTGCCAGCAGCCCATCAGGGACAGGGAAGATCTATGGCTACACCTTC. Protein: CASSPSGTGKIYGYTF. Combining the CDR3 with reference TRBV7-9 and TRBJ1-2 gives the whole variable domain DTGVSQNPRHKITKRGQNVTFRCDPISEHNRLYWYRQTLGQGPEFLTYFQNEAQLEKSRLLSDRFSAERPKGSFSTLEIQRTEQGDSAMYLCASSPSGTGKIYGYTFGSGTRLTVV.

Turning to this clone: Other DNA sequences in this sample translate to the same CDR3. The genes are TRBV5-1 and TRBJ1-1; D is possibly TRBD1 (5 bases). Germline V gene lookup returns CDR1 SGHRS and CDR2 YFSETQ. V was pared by 4 bases and J by 4 bases, with 11 bases between. CDR3 length equals 13 residues. CDR3 sequence: CASSLGQITEAFF. CDR3 nucleotide sequence: TGCGCCAGCAGCCTCGGACAAATCACTGAAGCTTTCTTT.

V and J are TRBV7-6 and TRBJ2-1, with D unclear. The CDR3 has 15 amino acids. Trimming pared 5 bases from V and 2 bases from J, leaving 13 bases between. From germline, CDR1 is SGHVS and CDR2 FNYEAQ. The CDR3 DNA reads TGTGCCAGCAGCCTAGGTGCGGCTGCCTACAATGAGCAGTTCTTC. Translation gives CASSLGAAAYNEQFF. The full variable domain, its missing parts supplied by reference TRBV7-6 and TRBJ2-1, is GAGVSQSPRYKVTKRGQDVALRCDPISGHVSLYWYRQALGQGPEFLTYFNYEAQQDKSGLPNDRFSAERPEGSISTLTIQRTEQRDSAMYRCASSLGAAAYNEQFFGPGTRLTVL.

This sequence joins TRBV27 and TRBJ2-7; D gene uncertain. From germline, CDR1 is MNHEY and CDR2 SMNVEV (reference sequence). Trimming stripped 4 bases from V and 3 bases from J, with 16 bases between. CDR3 length: 15 residues. Written as DNA, the CDR3 is TGTGCCAGCAGTTCATCATCTCGGGTCAACTACGAGCAGTACTTC. Amino acids: CASSSSSRVNYEQYF.

The genes are TRBV2 and TRBJ2-7; TRBD1 aligns across 9 bases. Germline-derived CDR1 and CDR2 are SNHLY and FYNNEI. The CDR3 sequence is 14 residues long. V was clipped by 6 bases and J by 2 bases; unmatched bases: 5. The CDR3 loop is CASRGGTGPYEQYF. CDR3 DNA sequence: TGTGCCAGCAGGGGTGGGACAGGGCCCTACGAGCAGTACTTC.

The chain couples TRBV2 to TRBJ2-7; D may be TRBD1 (5 bases). The CDR3 is 14 residues long. Trimming left V 8 bases short and J 3 bases short, with 17 bases between. The germline gives CDR1 SNHLY, CDR2 FYNNEI. CDR3 amino acids: CASDSTKNSYEQYF. The CDR3 bases are TGTGCCAGCGACAGTACTAAAAACAGCTACGAGCAGTACTTC. Drawing the rest from reference TRBV2 and TRBJ2-7, the complete variable domain is EPEVTQTPSHQVTQMGQEVILRCVPISNHLYFYWYRQILGQKVEFLVSFYNNEISEKSEIFDDQFSVERPDGSNFTLKIRSTKLEDSAMYFCASDSTKNSYEQYFGPGTRLTVT.

This clone was recorded once. The gene calls are TRBV6-1 and TRBJ2-1, with TRBD2 identical over 10 bases. The ends lost 2 bases at V and 5 bases at J; junction bases unmatched: 24. The CDR3 is 22 amino acids. Germline CDR1 is MNHNS and CDR2 is SASEGT. The CDR3: CASSESETGLAGVEGSDNEQFF. CDR3 nucleotides: TGTGCCAGCAGTGAAAGTGAGACCGGGCTAGCGGGAGTAGAGGGGTCAGACAATGAGCAGTTCTTC.

V gene TRBV14 combines with J gene TRBJ2-2; the match to TRBD1 covers 7 bases. CDR3 length equals 18 residues. V was clipped by 1 base and J by 4 bases; unmatched bases: 12. From germline, CDR1 is SGHDN and CDR2 FVKESK. The CDR3 coding sequence is TGTGCCAGCAGCCAAGCTGTGAGTGAGGGGGCGCTCACCGGGGAGCTGTTTTTT. Protein: CASSQAVSEGALTGELFF.

This rearrangement joins TRBV7-6 to TRBJ2-1; TRBD2 matches 9 bases. This CDR3 has 16 amino acids. V dropped 0 bases and J dropped 6; count of bases not matched to a gene: 6. Germline CDR1 SGHVS, CDR2 FNYEAQ. Written as DNA, the CDR3 is TGTGCCAGCAGCTTAGCGCTAGCGGGGATTTTCAATGAGCAGTTCTTC. Amino acid sequence: CASSLALAGIFNEQFF.